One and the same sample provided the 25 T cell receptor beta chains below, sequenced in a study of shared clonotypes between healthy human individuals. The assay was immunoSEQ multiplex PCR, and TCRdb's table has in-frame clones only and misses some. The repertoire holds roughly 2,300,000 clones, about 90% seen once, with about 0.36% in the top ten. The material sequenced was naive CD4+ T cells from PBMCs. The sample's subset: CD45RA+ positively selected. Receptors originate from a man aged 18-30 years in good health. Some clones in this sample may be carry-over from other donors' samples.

The CDR3 here is CASSEDRVTGELFF. CDR3 coding DNA: TGTGCCAGCAGTGAAGACAGGGTTACCGGGGAGCTGTTTTTT. This chain joins TRBV25-1 and TRBJ2-2, with 7 bases fitting TRBD1. J lost 5 bases, V lost 2 bases, and 2 bases had no gene match. This CDR3 has 14 amino acids. Germline CDR1 reads MGHDK; CDR2 reads SYGVNS.

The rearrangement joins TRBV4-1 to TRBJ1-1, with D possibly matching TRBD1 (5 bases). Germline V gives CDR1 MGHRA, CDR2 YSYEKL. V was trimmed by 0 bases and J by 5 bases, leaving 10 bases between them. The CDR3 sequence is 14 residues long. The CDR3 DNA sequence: TGCGCCAGCAGCCAAGATCAGAGGGGTACTGAAGCTTTCTTT. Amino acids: CASSQDQRGTEAFF.

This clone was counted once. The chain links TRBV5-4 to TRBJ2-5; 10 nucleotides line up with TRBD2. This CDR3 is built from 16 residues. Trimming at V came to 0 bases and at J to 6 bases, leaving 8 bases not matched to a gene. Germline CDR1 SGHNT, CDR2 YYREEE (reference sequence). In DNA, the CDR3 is TGTGCCAGCAGCTTGGGGCTAGCGGGAGTCAAGAAGACCCAGTACTTC. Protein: CASSLGLAGVKKTQYF.

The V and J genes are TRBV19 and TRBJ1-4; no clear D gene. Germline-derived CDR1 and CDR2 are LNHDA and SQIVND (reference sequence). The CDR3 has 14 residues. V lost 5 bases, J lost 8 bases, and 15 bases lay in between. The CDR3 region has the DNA TGTGCCAGTAGTGATCCCGACCGCCGGGAAAAACTGTTTTTT. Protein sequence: CASSDPDRREKLFF.

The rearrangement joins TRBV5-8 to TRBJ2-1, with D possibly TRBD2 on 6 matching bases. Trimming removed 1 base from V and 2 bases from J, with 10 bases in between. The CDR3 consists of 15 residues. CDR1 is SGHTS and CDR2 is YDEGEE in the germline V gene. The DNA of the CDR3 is TGTGCCAGCAGCTTGTCCGGGAGCACCTACAATGAGCAGTTCTTC. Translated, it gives CASSLSGSTYNEQFF. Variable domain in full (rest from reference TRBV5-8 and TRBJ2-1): EAGVTQSPTHLIKTRGQQATLRCSPISGHTSVYWYQQALGLGLQFLLWYDEGEERNRGNFPPRFSGRQFPNYSSELNVNALELEDSALYLCASSLSGSTYNEQFFGPGTRLTVL.

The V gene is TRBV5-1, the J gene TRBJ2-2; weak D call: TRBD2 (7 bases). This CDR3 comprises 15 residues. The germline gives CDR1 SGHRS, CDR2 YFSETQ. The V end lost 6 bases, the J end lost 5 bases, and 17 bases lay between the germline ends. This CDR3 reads CASTSAGGQTGELFF. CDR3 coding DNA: TGCGCCAGCACCTCGGCCGGGGGGCAGACCGGGGAGCTGTTTTTT.

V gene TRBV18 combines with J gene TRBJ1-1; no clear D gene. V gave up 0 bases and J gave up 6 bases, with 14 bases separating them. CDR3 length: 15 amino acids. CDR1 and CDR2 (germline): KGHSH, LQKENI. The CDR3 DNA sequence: TGTGCCAGCTCACCACCAGGCACGACCACTCCTGAAGCTTTCTTT. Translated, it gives CASSPPGTTTPEAFF.

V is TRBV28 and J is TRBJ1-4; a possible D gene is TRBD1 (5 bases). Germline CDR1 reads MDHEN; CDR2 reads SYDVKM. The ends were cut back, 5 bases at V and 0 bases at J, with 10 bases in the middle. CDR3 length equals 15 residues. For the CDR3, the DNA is TGTGCCAGCAGTGGGGCCTATCCAACTAATGAAAAACTGTTTTTT. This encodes CASSGAYPTNEKLFF. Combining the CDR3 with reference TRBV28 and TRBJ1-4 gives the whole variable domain DVKVTQSSRYLVKRTGEKVFLECVQDMDHENMFWYRQDPGLGLRLIYFSYDVKMKEKGDIPEGYSVSREKKERFSLILESASTNQTSMYLCASSGAYPTNEKLFFGSGTQLSVL.

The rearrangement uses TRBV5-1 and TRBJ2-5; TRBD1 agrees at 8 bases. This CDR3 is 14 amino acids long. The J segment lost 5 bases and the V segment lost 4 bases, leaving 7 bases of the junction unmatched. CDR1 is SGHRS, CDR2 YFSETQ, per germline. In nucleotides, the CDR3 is TGCGCCAGCAGCCGATGGACAGGGCCGGAGACCCAGTACTTC. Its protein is CASSRWTGPETQYF.

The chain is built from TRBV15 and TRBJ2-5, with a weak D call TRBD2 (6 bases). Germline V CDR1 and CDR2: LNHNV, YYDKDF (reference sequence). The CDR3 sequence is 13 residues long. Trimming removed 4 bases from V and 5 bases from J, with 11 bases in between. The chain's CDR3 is CATSTRGGETQYF. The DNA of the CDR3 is TGTGCCACCAGCACAAGAGGAGGGGAGACCCAGTACTTC.

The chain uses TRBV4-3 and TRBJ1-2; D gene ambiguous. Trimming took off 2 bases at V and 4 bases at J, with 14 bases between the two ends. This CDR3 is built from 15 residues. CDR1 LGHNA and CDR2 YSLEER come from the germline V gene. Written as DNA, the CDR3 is TGCGCCAGCAGCCAACTCGCCCAGGCGGGCTATGGCTACACCTTC. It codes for CASSQLAQAGYGYTF.

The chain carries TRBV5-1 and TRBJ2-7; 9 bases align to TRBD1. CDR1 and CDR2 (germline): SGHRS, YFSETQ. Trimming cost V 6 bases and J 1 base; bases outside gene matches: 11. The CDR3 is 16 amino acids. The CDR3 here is CASNTLGTGTSYEQYF. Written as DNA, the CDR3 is TGCGCCAGCAACACCCTCGGGACAGGGACTTCCTACGAGCAGTACTTC.

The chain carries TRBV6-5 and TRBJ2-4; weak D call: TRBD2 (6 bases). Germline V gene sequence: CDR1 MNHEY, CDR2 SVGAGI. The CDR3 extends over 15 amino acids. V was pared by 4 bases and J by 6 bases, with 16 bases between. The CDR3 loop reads CASSSFGGMGNIQYF. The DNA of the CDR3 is TGTGCCAGCAGTTCCTTCGGGGGAATGGGAAACATTCAGTACTTC.

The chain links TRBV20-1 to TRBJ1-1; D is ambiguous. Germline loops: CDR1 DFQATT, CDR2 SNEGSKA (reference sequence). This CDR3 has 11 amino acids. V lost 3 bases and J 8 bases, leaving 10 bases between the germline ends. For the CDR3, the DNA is TGCAGTGCTAGCCAACTGCGGGAAGCTTTCTTT. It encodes CSASQLREAFF.

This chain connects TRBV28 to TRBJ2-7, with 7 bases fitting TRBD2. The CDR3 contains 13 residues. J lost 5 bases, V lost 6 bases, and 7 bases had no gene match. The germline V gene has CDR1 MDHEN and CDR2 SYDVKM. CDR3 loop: CASRGREANEQYF. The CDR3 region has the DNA TGTGCCAGCAGAGGGAGGGAGGCCAACGAGCAGTACTTC.

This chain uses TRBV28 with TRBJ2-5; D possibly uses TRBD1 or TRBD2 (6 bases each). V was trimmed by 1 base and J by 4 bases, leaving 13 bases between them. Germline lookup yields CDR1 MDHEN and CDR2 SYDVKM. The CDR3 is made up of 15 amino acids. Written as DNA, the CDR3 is TGTGCCAGCAGTTTATATGGGGGGCAGGGAGAGACCCAGTACTTC. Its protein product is CASSLYGGQGETQYF.

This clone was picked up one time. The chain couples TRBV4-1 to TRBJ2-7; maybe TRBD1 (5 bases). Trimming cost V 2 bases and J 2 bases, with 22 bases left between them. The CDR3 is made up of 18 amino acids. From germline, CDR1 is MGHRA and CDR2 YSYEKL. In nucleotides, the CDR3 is TGCGCCAGCAGCCAAAGAGGCCCATTTGTGCAGGGCCCCTACGAGCAGTACTTC. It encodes CASSQRGPFVQGPYEQYF.

The CDR3 DNA follows: TGTGCCAGCACATGGCTAGCGAACTCCTACGAGCAGTACTTC. Its translation: CASTWLANSYEQYF. The chain uses TRBV28 and TRBJ2-7, with a tentative D call TRBD2 (6 bases). The CDR3 runs 14 residues. Germline V CDR1 and CDR2: MDHEN, SYDVKM. The V end lost 7 bases, the J end lost 0 bases, and 13 bases lay between the germline ends.

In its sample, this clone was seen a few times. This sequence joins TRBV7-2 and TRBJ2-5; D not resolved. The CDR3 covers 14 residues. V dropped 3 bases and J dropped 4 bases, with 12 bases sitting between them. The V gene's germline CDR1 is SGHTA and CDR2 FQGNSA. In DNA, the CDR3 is TGTGCCAGCAGCTTTGGTCCGGGCAGAGAGACCCAGTACTTC. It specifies CASSFGPGRETQYF.

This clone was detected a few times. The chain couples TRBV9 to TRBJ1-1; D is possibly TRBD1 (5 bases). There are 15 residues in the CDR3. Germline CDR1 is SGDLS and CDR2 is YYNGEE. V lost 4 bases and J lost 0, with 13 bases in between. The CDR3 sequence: CASSIGTDMNTEAFF. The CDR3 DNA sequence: TGTGCCAGCAGCATCGGGACGGACATGAACACTGAAGCTTTCTTT.

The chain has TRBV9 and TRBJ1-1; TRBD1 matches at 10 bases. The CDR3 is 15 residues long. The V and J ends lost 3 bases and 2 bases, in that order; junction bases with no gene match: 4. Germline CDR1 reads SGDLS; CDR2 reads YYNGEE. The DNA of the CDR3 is TGTGCCAGCAGCGGCGACAGGGGGCTCAACACTGAAGCTTTCTTT. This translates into CASSGDRGLNTEAFF.

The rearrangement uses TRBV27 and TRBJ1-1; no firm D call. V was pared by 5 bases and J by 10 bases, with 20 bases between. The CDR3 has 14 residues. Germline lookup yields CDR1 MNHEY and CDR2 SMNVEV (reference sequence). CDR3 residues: CASSANPGRGRAFF. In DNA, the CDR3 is TGTGCCAGCAGTGCAAACCCGGGCCGAGGCAGAGCTTTCTTT.

For the CDR3, the DNA is TGTGCCAGCAGCTTGTCGCAGGGCGCAGATACGCAGTATTTT. This sequence encodes CASSLSQGADTQYF. J is TRBJ2-3 and V is TRBV7-9; possible D gene TRBD1, 5 bases. Germline CDR1 SEHNR, CDR2 FQNEAQ (reference sequence). V dropped 3 bases and J dropped 4 bases, with 11 bases sitting between them. CDR3 length: 14 amino acids.

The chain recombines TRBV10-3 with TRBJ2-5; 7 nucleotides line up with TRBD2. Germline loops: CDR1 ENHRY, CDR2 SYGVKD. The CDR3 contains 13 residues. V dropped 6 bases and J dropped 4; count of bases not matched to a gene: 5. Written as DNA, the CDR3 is TGTGCCATCAGCGTTGCGGGAGCAGAGACCCAGTACTTC. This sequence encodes CAISVAGAETQYF.

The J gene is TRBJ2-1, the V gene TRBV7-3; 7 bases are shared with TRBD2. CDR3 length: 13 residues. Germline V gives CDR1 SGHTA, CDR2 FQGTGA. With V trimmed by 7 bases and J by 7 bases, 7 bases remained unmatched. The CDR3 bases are TGTGCCAGCACCCAGCGGGACGGTAATGAGCAGTTCTTC. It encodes CASTQRDGNEQFF.